The 17 T cell receptor beta chains below were found in one sample sequenced in a study of identifying expanded T cells in peripheral blood. Method: immunoSEQ multiplex PCR; TCRdb's copy keeps in-frame clones and lacks some. The sample lists 90,000 to 100,000 clones; around nine tenths were seen once. What was sequenced was blood. The origin of the receptors is a person between 18 and 69 years old in good health.

This clone has more than one count but fewer than ten. The chain uses TRBV27 and TRBJ1-5; D unclear. CDR3 length: 14 amino acids. V lost 5 bases and J 0 bases, leaving 8 bases between the germline ends. Per germline, CDR1 MNHEY and CDR2 SMNVEV (reference sequence). CDR3 DNA sequence: TGTGCCAGCAGTGCCCGGTATAGCAATCAGCCCCAGCATTTT. It yields the protein CASSARYSNQPQHF.

The chain employs TRBV2 and TRBJ2-5; D is unresolved. CDR1 is SNHLY and CDR2 is FYNNEI in the germline V gene. The CDR3 spans 15 residues. With 10 bases removed from V and 1 base from J, the gap between germline ends came to 19 bases. CDR3 sequence reads: CATPIGPIFQETQYF. In DNA, the CDR3 is TGTGCCACCCCCATCGGTCCGATTTTCCAAGAGACCCAGTACTTC.

The chain has TRBV6-1 and TRBJ2-1; 9 bases are a match to TRBD1. The CDR3 loop spans 15 amino acids. After removal of 10 bases from V and 2 bases from J, the junction contained 9 bases not matched to a gene. Germline lookup yields CDR1 MNHNS and CDR2 SASEGT. The CDR3 nucleotides read TGTGCCAAAGTGGGACAGGGTGGTCCCTACAATGAGCAGTTCTTC. Translated: CAKVGQGGPYNEQFF.

This clone came up once. The chain has TRBV11-2 and TRBJ1-2, with D uncertain. The germline CDR1 and CDR2 sequences are SGHAT and FQNNGV. There are 14 residues in the CDR3. V was cut by 1 base and J by 11 bases, with 17 bases left in between. CDR3 sequence reads: CASSLAHRAASYTF. The CDR3 region has the DNA TGTGCCAGCAGCTTAGCTCATAGGGCCGCCTCATACACCTTC.

The rearrangement links TRBV5-6 to TRBJ2-3; D unresolved. Deletions cut 7 bases from V and 2 bases from J, with 17 bases between. This CDR3 has 15 amino acids. CDR1 is SGHDT, CDR2 YYEEEE, per germline. The CDR3 is CASAPRQTYTDTQYF. The CDR3 DNA reads TGTGCCAGCGCCCCAAGGCAGACCTACACAGATACGCAGTATTTT.

The chain links TRBV12-2 to TRBJ2-5; TRBD2 is taken as the D call from the table, unchecked against the DNA. TRBV12-2 is labeled a pseudogene. The CDR3 is 15 residues long. The CDR3 coding sequence is TGTGCAAGTCGCTTGAGCGGCAAAGCGTTAGAGACCCAGTACTTC. This codes for CASRLSGKALETQYF.

V is TRBV19 and J is TRBJ2-5; no firm D call. There are 14 residues in the CDR3. V was trimmed by 3 bases and J by 1 base, leaving 9 bases between them. The V gene's germline CDR1 is LNHDA and CDR2 SQIVND (reference sequence). The CDR3 spells CASSMEHFQETQYF. The CDR3 coding sequence is TGTGCCAGTAGTATGGAACACTTCCAAGAGACCCAGTACTTC. The entire variable domain, with the rest obtained from reference TRBV19 and TRBJ2-5, is as follows: DGGITQSPKYLFRKEGQNVTLSCEQNLNHDAMYWYRQDPGQGLRLIYYSQIVNDFQKGDIAEGYSVSREKKESFPLTVTSAQKNPTAFYLCASSMEHFQETQYFGPGTRLLVL.

The chain employs TRBV30 and TRBJ2-7; TRBD1 matches at 9 bases. Germline lookup yields CDR1 GTSNPN and CDR2 SVGIG (reference sequence). V was pared by 3 bases and J by 6 bases, with 6 bases of the junction left unmatched. This CDR3 has 13 amino acids. CDR3 sequence (DNA): TGTGCCTGGAGGGCCGGGACAGGGTTCGAGCAGTACTTC. As protein: CAWRAGTGFEQYF.

The J gene is TRBJ1-4, the V gene TRBV28; TRBD1 matches 7 bases. Germline-derived CDR1 and CDR2 are MDHEN and SYDVKM. The length of the CDR3 is 15 residues. Trimming removed 3 bases from V and 4 bases from J; junction bases left unmatched: 5. The CDR3 nucleotides read TGTGCCAGCAGTTTCCCGGGACAGCATAATGAAAAACTGTTTTTT. It encodes CASSFPGQHNEKLFF.

The chain uses TRBV5-4 and TRBJ1-2; maybe TRBD1 (5 bases). The ends were cut back, 4 bases at V and 3 bases at J, with 16 bases in the middle. The CDR3 length is 15 residues. CDR1 and CDR2 from the germline V gene are SGHNT and YYREEE (reference sequence). The CDR3: CASSLSIDSDYGYTF. CDR3 coding DNA: TGTGCCAGCAGCCTCTCTATCGACAGCGACTATGGCTACACCTTC.

This clone appeared once. This chain connects TRBV6-5 to TRBJ1-1, with D possibly being TRBD1 (5 bases). In germline, CDR1 is MNHEY, CDR2 SVGAGI. V was clipped by 7 bases and J by 1 base, with 10 bases between them. The CDR3 length is 13 residues. The CDR3 is CASKRGENTEAFF. The CDR3 bases are TGTGCCAGCAAGAGAGGGGAGAACACTGAAGCTTTCTTT.

This clone was picked up a small number of times. A single base separates this from a much larger clone, so it may be a read error. The rearrangement joins TRBV6-4 to TRBJ2-3; 11 bases agree with TRBD1. Germline trimming cut 3 bases from V and 4 bases from J; bases unmatched to any gene: 0. Germline lookup yields CDR1 MRHNA and CDR2 SNTAGT. The CDR3 contains 14 residues. The chain's CDR3 is CASSEGQGADTQYF. The CDR3 DNA reads as TGTGCCAGCAGTGAGGGACAGGGGGCAGATACGCAGTATTTT.

The V call is TRBV19, the J call TRBJ2-7; 7 bases map to TRBD2. V trimming: 3 bases; J trimming: 2 bases; junction bases outside the gene matches: 4. The CDR3 consists of 14 residues. Germline V lookup: CDR1 LNHDA, CDR2 SQIVND (reference sequence). For the CDR3, the DNA is TGTGCCAGTAGTATCCAGCGGGGACCCTACGAGCAGTACTTC. Translated, it gives CASSIQRGPYEQYF.

The genes are TRBV2 and TRBJ1-4; D unclear. CDR1 SNHLY and CDR2 FYNNEI come from the germline V gene. Trimming stripped 7 bases from V and 3 bases from J, with 12 bases between. This CDR3 is 14 amino acids long. CDR3 DNA: TGTGCCAGCACTATCGACGGTCCTAATGAAAAACTGTTTTTT. Amino acid sequence: CASTIDGPNEKLFF.

The chain's CDR3 is CASSVGTSGRGETQYF. The CDR3 nucleotides are TGTGCCAGCAGCGTAGGGACTAGCGGGAGGGGTGAGACCCAGTACTTC. This chain joins TRBV5-6 and TRBJ2-5; the match to TRBD2 covers 16 bases. Germline V lookup: CDR1 SGHDT, CDR2 YYEEEE. This CDR3 spans 16 amino acids. V was clipped by 4 bases and J by 5 bases; unmatched bases: 5.

This rearrangement joins TRBV6-4 to TRBJ2-2, with 10 bases identical to TRBD2. The V and J ends lost 2 bases and 6 bases, in that order; junction bases with no gene match: 6. The CDR3 is 16 amino acids. Germline loops: CDR1 MRHNA, CDR2 SNTAGT. The DNA for the CDR3 is TGTGCCAGCAGTGACAGCAGCGGGGGGGCGGCCGGGGAGCTGTTTTTT. Its translation is CASSDSSGGAAGELFF.

V gene TRBV5-4 combines with J gene TRBJ1-2; 7 nucleotides agree with TRBD1. The V gene's germline CDR1 is SGHNT and CDR2 YYREEE (reference sequence). The trim removed 3 bases at V and 8 bases at J, leaving 4 bases unmatched. This CDR3 contains 12 residues. The CDR3 protein is CASSSTGYGYTF. The DNA for the CDR3 is TGTGCCAGCAGCTCGACAGGGTACGGCTACACCTTC.